This T cell receptor beta chain was captured in a study of OX40 agonist ivuxolimab in advanced cancers. With respect to this clone: No antigen is known for it.

Produced via immunoSEQ multiplex PCR; TCRdb's table is partial and in-frame only. The sample shows 76,000 or so clones, 86% of them seen only once. Broader study findings: At 0.1 to 3.0 mg/kg and by week 6, CD4+ and CD8+ T cells in the blood had expanded clonally.

Trimming removed 3 bases from V and 2 bases from J; junction bases left unmatched: 7. CDR3 length equals 16 residues. Germline loops: CDR1 SGHNT, CDR2 YYREEE (reference sequence). This receptor was taken from an adult with an advanced solid tumor such as melanoma, head and neck, liver or kidney cancer. Sequencing was performed on CD4+ or CD8+ T cells sorted from blood, taken in a trial of the OX40 agonist ivuxolimab. The chain couples TRBV5-4 to TRBJ2-3, with 9 bases matching TRBD2. CDR3 region: CASSSTGTSNTDTQYF. The CDR3 DNA sequence: TGTGCCAGCAGCTCCACCGGGACTAGCAACACAGATACGCAGTATTTT.